The T cell receptor (beta chain) under discussion was sequenced for a study of Graves' ophthalmopathy and Graves' hyperthyroidism. To note about this clonotype: Its specificity is unknown.

Findings and caveats of the study: Ophthalmopathy progression was predicted by the model at about 69% sensitivity and 72.22% specificity. For separating ophthalmopathy from stable hyperthyroidism, a 13-signature model gave less than 90% sensitivity and approximately 80% specificity.

As the template, RNA transcripts were used to amplify TCR beta CDR3 regions. First-round RT-PCR used HTBI primers; second-round multiplex PCR followed. TCRdb passed the multiplex PCR reads through MiXCR, listing each CDR3 protein once. The sample lists hundreds of thousands of distinct CDR3 sequences; about 41% were seen once. There are 16 residues in the CDR3. V lost 6 bases, J lost 4 bases, and 12 bases stayed unmatched. Germline V lookup: CDR1 SGHTA, CDR2 FQGNSA. This rearrangement joins TRBV7-2 to TRBJ1-5, with TRBD1 matching over 7 bases. The sample taken for sequencing was peripheral blood. The clonotype comes from an adult man with Graves' ophthalmopathy. CDR3 amino acids: CASSARGQAGNQPQHF. The DNA of the CDR3 is TGTGCCAGCAGTGCTAGAGGACAGGCGGGTAATCAGCCCCAGCATTTT.